The sequence of this TCR beta chain was determined in a study of beta chain features in type 1 diabetes (dated by TCRdb to 2016 to 2019). Concerning the study at large: No differences in mean age, gender distribution, total cell number or subset yield were found between patients and healthy donors. A total of 85 million to 110 million sorted cells were examined across all samples, and RNA yield correlated strongly with the number of cells per subset. The study compared the TCRB repertoires of sorted circulating CD4+ T cell subsets in recently diagnosed type 1 diabetes patients with those in matched healthy donors. Whereas all 30 or so donors provided naive and central memory subsets, regulatory and stem cell-like memory subsets were isolated from just 8 patients and roughly 8 healthy donors.

This clone was counted a few times. Its antigen has not been determined. The record has no base qualities; no much larger clone is one base away. A single peripheral blood draw of approximately 120 mL on average was collected from each donor into heparinised tubes. Using a panel that included CD45RO, CCR7, CD25, CD127, CD95 and CD27, naive, central memory, regulatory and stem cell-like memory CD4+ T cells were sorted on a BD FACSAria II. Every sorted population had a purity above 98%. PBMCs were isolated right away by Lymphoprep density gradient centrifugation and were stained directly, without culture. To minimize batch effects, samples were stained and sorted in pairs, one healthy donor with one patient per experiment. The entire isolated RNA was reverse transcribed using the High Capacity cDNA Reverse Transcription Kit, and thus expressed TCRB transcripts were sequenced. Deep immunoSEQ sequencing was applied to naive, central memory and regulatory T cell samples, giving an average of about 3.6 million total reads per sample. Sorted cells were lysed in RLT buffer, and RNA was extracted using DNase-treated RNeasy Micro or Mini kits according to cell number. Each cell subset was processed on its own to prevent cross-contamination, while patient and healthy donor samples were processed together. The immunoSEQ multiplex PCR was used to amplify TCRB sequences from cDNA, generating 87-bp fragments that spanned the CDR3 region. Sequencing of the amplicons was done on the Illumina HiSeq platform. In the original analysis: PCR bias was computationally corrected using synthetic template baselines, reads within Hamming distance 2 were collapsed, and singletons that could not be merged were discarded. Reads were aligned against IMGT so that V, D and J genes, CDR3 length and insertions or deletions at six rearrangement sites could be assigned. Within each subset, clonotype counts were normalized to the number of sorted cells before true diversity and Gini coefficients were calculated with the tcR R package. Repertoire sharing was quantified using the overlap coefficient calculated on TCRB nucleotide sequences. As a proxy for the pre-selection repertoire, out-of-frame TCRB sequences from naive cells were analyzed. Not all clones reach the TCRdb copy of this immuneACCESS table, which keeps in-frame sequences only. Checked studies attribute under half of the gap to unresolved V genes and leave the rest unexplained. V, J and clone size are taken as reported in that table, and D and trimming were inferred from the DNA itself. The sample table records some 230,000 clones; about 10% of these occur just once. The leading ten clones occupy about 0.037% of the sample.

Inclusive of the bounding cysteine and phenylalanine, the CDR3 is 17 residues long. Only the CDR3 region is kept as DNA, spanning 51 bases read in frame from base 1. From V the trimming removes 1 base and from J it removes 2 bases, while the gene matches leave 6 bases of the junction unaccounted for. Sequences MGHRA (CDR1) and YSYEKL (CDR2) are obtained from the germline V gene. Beyond this particular receptor, the publication reports: At VDJ recombination sites, patients with type 1 diabetes made fewer insertions and deleted more nucleotides, a pattern implying thymic rearrangement abnormalities. Sequencing cDNA rather than genomic DNA could over-represent highly expressing activated cells, although activation and CD3 levels did not differ between groups. Shorter templates might have been favored by PCR, but patient and control samples were amplified and corrected together, so both groups would have been affected equally by any skew. Naive, central memory and regulatory TCRB repertoires appeared more similar among patients than among healthy donors. HLA sub-analyses involved small numbers of individuals, so any influence of HLA type on TCRB rearrangement remained unresolved. In all four CD4+ subsets, TCRB CDR3 length was moderately but significantly shorter in type 1 diabetes patients.

Rearrangement joined TRBV4-1 to TRBJ2-7, and TRBD2 aligns with 12 junction nucleotides. This clonotype was obtained from a woman between 18 and 30 years old in good health. The sequencing input was naive CD4+ T cells from blood. The cell subset or site label corresponds to: true naive CD4+ T cells. The CDR3 is CASSQGLAGANPYEQYF. The DNA sequence follows: TGCGCCAGCAGCCAAGGACTAGCGGGAGCCAATCCCTACGAGCAGTACTTC.